A selection of T cell receptor beta chains follows, all from one sample in a study of blood T cell repertoires in COVID-19. The table came from immunoSEQ multiplex PCR; TCRdb's copy has only in-frame clones and leaves some out. The profile shows under 300,000 clones, about four fifths of them singletons. The sequenced material came from peripheral blood. The source of these receptors is a woman aged 18-29 years with acute or convalescent COVID-19. The CDR3 runs from the conserved cysteine through the conserved F or W. The order of the fields is CDR3 length, D gene, clone size, V gene, J gene, CDR3 DNA, CDR3 protein. D genes are given only for firm matches. Not all rows give a size; the values are once, few, many and, for expanded clones, a class.

>14|TRBD2|once|TRBV6-6|TRBJ2-2
TGTGCCAGCAGTGCGGGGGACTACACCGGGGAGCTGTTTTTT
CASSAGDYTGELFF
>14|NA|NA|TRBV7-9|TRBJ2-4
TGTGCCAGCACTCCCAGGTTGGCCAAAAACATTCAGTACTTC
CASTPRLAKNIQYF
>11|NA|NA|TRBV30|TRBJ2-2
TGTGCCTGGATATACGGCGGGGAGCTGTTTTTT
CAWIYGGELFF
>12|NA|NA|TRBV3-1/TRBV3-2|TRBJ2-1
TGTGCCAGCAGCCAAGCATCGGGACTGCAGTTCTTC
CASSQASGLQFF
>15|TRBD1|NA|TRBV19|TRBJ2-1
TGTGCCAGTAGCCTAACAGGGGGCTCCTACAATGAGCAGTTCTTC
CASSLTGGSYNEQFF
>16|NA|NA|TRBV6-1|TRBJ2-1
TGTGCCAGCAGTGAATTGACAGGTGGGGCCTACAATGAGCAGTTCTTC
CASSELTGGAYNEQFF
>14|NA|once|TRBV9|TRBJ2-7
TGTGCCAGCAGCCTGAGTATGGGCGGGTACGAGCAGTACTTC
CASSLSMGGYEQYF
>15|NA|few|TRBV27|TRBJ1-3
TGTGCCAGCAGTGGCCAGGGTTCCTCTGGAAACACCATATATTTT
CASSGQGSSGNTIYF
>15|TRBD2|NA|TRBV5-4|TRBJ2-7
TGTGCCAGCAGCCCGGCCGCGGGAGTAAACAACGAGCAGTACTTC
CASSPAAGVNNEQYF
>16|TRBD1|NA|TRBV19|TRBJ2-2
TGTGCCAGTAGTCCCACAGGGGGTACTGGCACCGGGGAGCTGTTTTTT
CASSPTGGTGTGELFF
>14|NA|NA|TRBV2|TRBJ1-2
TGTGCCAGCAGTGAAATCGGGAATTTATTTGGCTACACCTTC
CASSEIGNLFGYTF
>14|NA|NA|TRBV4-3|TRBJ1-2
TGCGCCAGCAGCCGATCCCTCGGGAACTATGGCTACACCTTC
CASSRSLGNYGYTF
>17|TRBD1|NA|TRBV25-1|TRBJ2-1
TGTGCCAGCAGTGAAGAAGTGGTAGGGACAGGGGGACATGAGCAGTTCTTC
CASSEEVVGTGGHEQFF
>14|NA|NA|TRBV7-2|TRBJ1-2
TGTGCCAGCAGCTTAGATAGGGGGAACTATGGCTACACCTTC
CASSLDRGNYGYTF
>15|NA|NA|TRBV6-4|TRBJ2-1
TGTGCCAGCAGTGCCCAGGCCGGGAGCCGGGATGAGCAGTTCTTC
CASSAQAGSRDEQFF
>15|NA|NA|TRBV6-2/TRBV6-3|TRBJ2-1
TGTGCCAGCAGCCTCTTCAGGGGAGCCTACAATGAGCAGTTCTTC
CASSLFRGAYNEQFF
>16|TRBD2|NA|TRBV6-2/TRBV6-3|TRBJ2-2
TGTGCCAGCAGTTACAGCGGGAGCTTCGGCACCGGGGAGCTGTTTTTT
CASSYSGSFGTGELFF
>13|TRBD1|few|TRBV2|TRBJ1-2
TGTGCCAGCAGTTTACCGACAGGGGATGGCTACACCTTC
CASSLPTGDGYTF
>15|TRBD1|NA|TRBV19|TRBJ2-3
TGTGCCAGTAGTTCACAGGGGGCCTTAGCAGATACGCAGTATTTT
CASSSQGALADTQYF
>15|NA|NA|TRBV3-1/TRBV3-2|TRBJ2-3
TGTGCCAGCAGCCACCAGGCTCCGAGGAGGGATACGCAGTATTTT
CASSHQAPRRDTQYF
>14|TRBD2|few|TRBV25-1|TRBJ2-3
TGTGCCAGCCAGGGACTAGCGGGAGCCTCTACGCAGTATTTT
CASQGLAGASTQYF
>14|TRBD1|NA|TRBV12-5|TRBJ2-5
TGTGCTAGTGGCCCCGGGACAGGGTTTGAGACCCAGTACTTC
CASGPGTGFETQYF
>16|TRBD1|NA|TRBV5-6|TRBJ2-1
TGTGCCAGCAGTTTCCCTTACAGGGGGTCCTACAATGAGCAGTTCTTC
CASSFPYRGSYNEQFF
>15|TRBD1|NA|TRBV28|TRBJ2-3
TGTGCCAGCAGCCCCGGGACAGGGGGCACAGATACGCAGTATTTT
CASSPGTGGTDTQYF
>14|TRBD2|NA|TRBV29-1|TRBJ2-7
TGCAGCGTTGGGGTAACGGGAGGAACCTACGAGCAGTACTTC
CSVGVTGGTYEQYF
>13|TRBD1|NA|TRBV5-4|TRBJ1-1
TGTGCCAGCAGCTACGACAGGGACACTGAAGCTTTCTTT
CASSYDRDTEAFF
>15|TRBD1|NA|TRBV5-4|TRBJ2-7
TGTGCCAGCAGCTTGGGCGGGACAGGGGTTGACGAGCAGTACTTC
CASSLGGTGVDEQYF
>13|TRBD2|NA|TRBV29-1|TRBJ2-7
TGCAGTGCTATAGCGGGAGTCTCCTACGAGCAGTACTTC
CSAIAGVSYEQYF
>13|NA|NA|TRBV30|TRBJ2-3
TGTGCCTGGGCTCAGGACGGGATGGATACGCAGTATTTT
CAWAQDGMDTQYF